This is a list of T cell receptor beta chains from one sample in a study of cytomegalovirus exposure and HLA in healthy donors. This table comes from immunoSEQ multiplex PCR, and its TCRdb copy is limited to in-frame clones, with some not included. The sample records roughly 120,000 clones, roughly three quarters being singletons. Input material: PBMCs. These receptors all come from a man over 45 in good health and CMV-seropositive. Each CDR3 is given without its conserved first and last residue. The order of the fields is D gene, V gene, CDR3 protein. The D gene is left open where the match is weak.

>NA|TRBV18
ASSPALAREGEQF
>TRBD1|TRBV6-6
ASTQQGAAWMGGYT
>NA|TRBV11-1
ASSQISGVKLF
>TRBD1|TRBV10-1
ASSEGGTGNQPQH
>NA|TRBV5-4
ASSSASILLGGYEQY
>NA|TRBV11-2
ASSLGLNYEQY
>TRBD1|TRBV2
ASSWNRGDNEQF
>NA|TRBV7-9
SSSLPGVGAGELF
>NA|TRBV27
ASSLGGGGGQPQH
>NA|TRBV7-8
ASSPEVRGYGYT
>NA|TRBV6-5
ASLSGYGYT
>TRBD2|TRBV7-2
AMTSGGAHGELF
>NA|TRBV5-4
ASSDRGAEEKLF
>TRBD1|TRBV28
ASRLGDRAYEQY
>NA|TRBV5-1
ASSLGQGQTQY
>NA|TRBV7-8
ASSLQGSYTEAF
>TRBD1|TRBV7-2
ASSLEGQSNQPQH
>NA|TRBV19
ASSIGTVPKAF
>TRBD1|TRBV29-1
SVKGQGGTEAF
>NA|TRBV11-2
ASSLREETQY
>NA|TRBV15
ATSPPHQQRKTSGANVLT
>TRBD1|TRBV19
ASTPGQVTNEKLF
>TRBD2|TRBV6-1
ASSELAGGPDTQY
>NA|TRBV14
ATEPLRGSETQY
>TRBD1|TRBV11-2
ASHFGGQGHEQY
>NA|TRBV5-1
ASRGAGNTEAF
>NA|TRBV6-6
ASSYNQYSNQPQH
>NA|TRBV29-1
SVSTDQETQY
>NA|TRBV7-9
ASSLKADQETQY
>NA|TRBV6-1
ASALGGLIYEQY
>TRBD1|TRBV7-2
ASSLQQGARGYT